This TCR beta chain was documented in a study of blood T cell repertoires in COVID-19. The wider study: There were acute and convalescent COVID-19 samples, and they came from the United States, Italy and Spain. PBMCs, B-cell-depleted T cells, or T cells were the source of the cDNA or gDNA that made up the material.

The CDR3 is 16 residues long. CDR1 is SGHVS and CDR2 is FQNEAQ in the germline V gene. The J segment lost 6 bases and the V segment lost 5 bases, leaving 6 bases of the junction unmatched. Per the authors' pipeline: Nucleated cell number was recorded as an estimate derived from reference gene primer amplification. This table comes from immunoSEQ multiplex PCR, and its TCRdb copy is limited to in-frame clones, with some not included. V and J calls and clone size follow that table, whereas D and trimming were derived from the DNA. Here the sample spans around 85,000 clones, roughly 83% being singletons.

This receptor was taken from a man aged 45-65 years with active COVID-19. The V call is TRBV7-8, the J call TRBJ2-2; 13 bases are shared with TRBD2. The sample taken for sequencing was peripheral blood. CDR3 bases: TGTGCCAGCAGCCCGTGGACTAGCGGGAGCGCCGGGGAGCTGTTTTTT. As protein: CASSPWTSGSAGELFF.